The 12 T cell receptor beta chains in this list originate from one sample, sequenced in a study of OX40 agonist ivuxolimab in advanced cancers. Method: immunoSEQ multiplex PCR; TCRdb's copy keeps in-frame clones and lacks some. Among more than 65,000 clones listed, more than 70% were seen once. Sequencing used CD4+ or CD8+ T cells sorted from blood, obtained in a trial of the OX40 agonist ivuxolimab. The receptors were gathered from an adult with an advanced solid tumor such as melanoma, head and neck, liver or kidney cancer.

J is TRBJ2-7 and V is TRBV5-5, with 8 bases identical to TRBD1. V trimming: 3 bases; J trimming: 1 base; junction bases outside the gene matches: 12. This CDR3 region has 17 residues. Per germline, CDR1 SGHKS and CDR2 YYEKEE (reference sequence). The CDR3 DNA reads as TGTGCCAGCAGCTCCCGGACAGGGTTGGGGGTATCCTACGAGCAGTACTTC. Its translation: CASSSRTGLGVSYEQYF.

The chain has TRBV6-1 and TRBJ1-4; D is unclear. CDR3 length equals 14 residues. CDR1 is MNHNS, CDR2 SASEGT, per germline. The ends were cut back, 7 bases at V and 3 bases at J, with 12 bases in the middle. Here the CDR3 reads CASKLGPSNEKLFF. The CDR3 DNA sequence: TGTGCCAGCAAACTTGGGCCGTCTAATGAAAAACTGTTTTTT.

V and J are TRBV9 and TRBJ1-3; D gene uncertain. The germline V gene has CDR1 SGDLS and CDR2 YYNGEE. V was clipped by 2 bases and J by 0 bases, with 12 bases between them. The CDR3 totals 16 residues. The DNA of the CDR3 is TGTGCCAGCAGCGTCCGAGCCACGACCTCTGGAAACACCATATATTTT. Translated: CASSVRATTSGNTIYF.

This chain connects TRBV2 to TRBJ2-7; D is perhaps TRBD1 (5 bases). Deletions cut 2 bases from V and 7 bases from J, with 6 bases between. CDR3 size: 11 residues. Germline CDR1 reads SNHLY; CDR2 reads FYNNEI. The CDR3 region is CASSERGEQYF. For the CDR3, the DNA is TGTGCCAGCAGTGAAAGGGGAGAGCAGTACTTC.

This chain joins TRBV30 and TRBJ1-2; 9 bases line up with TRBD1. This CDR3 comprises 13 residues. Germline CDR1 is GTSNPN and CDR2 is SVGIG (reference sequence). J was trimmed by 2 bases and V by 8 bases; bases with no gene match: 6. The CDR3: CAVQGQGNYGYTF. The CDR3 coding sequence is TGTGCCGTACAAGGACAGGGGAACTATGGCTACACCTTC.

The chain couples TRBV7-9 to TRBJ1-6, with 8 bases identical to TRBD1. CDR3 length: 18 amino acids. V was clipped by 4 bases and J by 0 bases; unmatched bases: 8. Germline V gene data show CDR1 as SEHNR and CDR2 as FQNEAQ (reference sequence). The CDR3 sequence: CASSYRQGPSSYNSPLHF. CDR3 nucleotides: TGTGCCAGCAGCTATAGACAGGGGCCGAGCTCCTATAATTCACCCCTCCACTTT.

The CDR3 coding sequence is TGTGCCAGTAGTATAGGATCCGCGACGGGGTTTGCCTACGAGCAGTACTTC. It translates to CASSIGSATGFAYEQYF. The chain recombines TRBV19 with TRBJ2-7; TRBD2 is a possible D gene (5 bases). Trimming pared 1 base from V and 2 bases from J, leaving 18 bases between. The length of the CDR3 is 17 residues. Germline V gene lookup returns CDR1 LNHDA and CDR2 SQIVND (reference sequence).

This chain joins TRBV19 and TRBJ1-2; a possible D gene is TRBD1 (5 bases). Germline V gives CDR1 LNHDA, CDR2 SQIVND (reference sequence). The CDR3 consists of 14 residues. The germline V and J ends were trimmed by 2 bases and 5 bases, with 12 bases remaining between them. In nucleotides, the CDR3 is TGTGCCAGTAGTATAATAGACAGAAAATATGGCTACACCTTC. It specifies CASSIIDRKYGYTF.

This clone was recorded a few times. Within the sample, other DNA sequences also encode this same CDR3. The chain carries TRBV29-1 and TRBJ2-1, with D tentatively TRBD1 (5 bases). CDR3 length: 13 residues. In germline, CDR1 is SQVTM, CDR2 ANQGSEA. Trimming removed 4 bases from V and 10 bases from J, with 17 bases in between. CDR3 loop: CSVGAGPMGEQFF. The CDR3 bases are TGCAGCGTTGGGGCAGGGCCAATGGGCGAGCAGTTCTTC.

The chain uses TRBV18 and TRBJ1-2; 7 bases map to TRBD1. Germline values: CDR1 KGHSH, CDR2 LQKENI. The CDR3 totals 12 residues. J lost 6 bases, V lost 6 bases, and 4 bases had no gene match. CDR3 nucleotides: TGTGCCAGCTCGTCGGGACAGCATGGCTACACCTTC. This encodes CASSSGQHGYTF.

The rearrangement links TRBV6-1 to TRBJ2-7; 10 positions agree with TRBD1. Germline CDR1 is MNHNS and CDR2 is SASEGT. The CDR3 covers 13 residues. The J segment lost 6 bases and the V segment lost 8 bases, leaving 7 bases of the junction unmatched. The CDR3 DNA follows: TGTGCCAGCTCCGGGACAGGGGCTAGCGAGCAGTACTTC. This gives the protein CASSGTGASEQYF.

This clone was detected only once. This rearrangement joins TRBV29-1 to TRBJ1-5; a possible D gene is TRBD1 (5 bases). Trimming took off 1 base at V and 7 bases at J, with 14 bases between the two ends. Germline assignment: CDR1 SQVTM and CDR2 ANQGSEA. This CDR3 contains 14 residues. In nucleotides, the CDR3 is TGCAGCGTTGAAGTCGCCGGACGGGGGCAGCCCCAGCATTTT. Encoded protein: CSVEVAGRGQPQHF.